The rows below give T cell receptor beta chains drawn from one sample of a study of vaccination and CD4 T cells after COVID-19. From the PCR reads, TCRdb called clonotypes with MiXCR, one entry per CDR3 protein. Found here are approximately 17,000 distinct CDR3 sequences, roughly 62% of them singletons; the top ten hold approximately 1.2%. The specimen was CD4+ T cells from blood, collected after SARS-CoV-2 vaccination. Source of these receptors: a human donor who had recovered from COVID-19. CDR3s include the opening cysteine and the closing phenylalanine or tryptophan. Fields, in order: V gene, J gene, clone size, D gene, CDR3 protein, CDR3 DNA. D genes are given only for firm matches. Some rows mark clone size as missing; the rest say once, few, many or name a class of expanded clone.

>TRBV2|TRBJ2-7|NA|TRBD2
CASTGSGTLSSYEQYF
TGTGCCAGCACCGGTAGCGGGACCTTGTCCTCCTACGAGCAGTACTTC
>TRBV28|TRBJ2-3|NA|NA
CASSLLGVHTDTQYF
TGTGCCAGCAGTTTATTGGGAGTTCACACAGATACGCAGTATTTT
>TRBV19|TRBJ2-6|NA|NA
CASSRGRPTSGANVLTF
TGTGCCAGTAGTAGGGGACGGCCGACCTCTGGGGCCAACGTCCTGACTTTC
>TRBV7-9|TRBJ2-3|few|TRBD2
CASSSGLAGSTDTQYF
TGTGCCAGCAGCTCGGGACTAGCGGGGAGCACAGATACGCAGTATTTT
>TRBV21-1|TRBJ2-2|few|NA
CASSQSGTGPGELFF
TGTGCCAGCAGTCAGTCAGGGACAGGGCCCGGGGAGCTGTTTTTT
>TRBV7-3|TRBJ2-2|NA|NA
CASSRWTDRGTGELFF
TGTGCCAGCAGTCGATGGACGGATCGGGGAACCGGGGAGCTGTTTTTT
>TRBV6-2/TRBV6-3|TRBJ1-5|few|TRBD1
CASSYPPGAGGQPQHF
TGTGCCAGCAGTTACCCCCCGGGGGCAGGGGGGCAGCCCCAGCATTTT
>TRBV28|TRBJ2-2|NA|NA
CASSIMNTGELFF
TGTGCCAGCAGTATCATGAACACCGGGGAGCTGTTTTTT
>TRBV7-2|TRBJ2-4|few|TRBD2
CASSRPGLAGAGTKNIQYF
TGTGCCAGCAGCCGACCGGGACTAGCGGGAGCGGGGACCAAAAACATTCAGTACTTC
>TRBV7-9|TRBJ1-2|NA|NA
CASSLESTGREGYTF
TGTGCCAGCAGCTTAGAGAGCACAGGCAGAGAGGGCTACACCTTC
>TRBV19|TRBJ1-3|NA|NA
CASSTGRPSGNTIYF
TGTGCCAGTAGTACCGGACGACCCTCTGGAAACACCATATATTTT
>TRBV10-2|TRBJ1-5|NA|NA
CASSELSGQPQHF
TGCGCCAGCAGTGAGCTGTCAGGTCAGCCCCAGCATTTT
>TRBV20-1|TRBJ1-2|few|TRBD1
CSGDRTNYGYTF
TGCAGTGGGGACAGGACTAACTATGGCTACACCTTC
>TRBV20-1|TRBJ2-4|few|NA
CSASRLAGNIQYF
TGCAGTGCCTCACGACTTGCCGGGAACATTCAGTACTTC
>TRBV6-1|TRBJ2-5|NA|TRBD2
CASRETSGGKTQYF
TGTGCCAGCAGAGAAACTAGCGGGGGGAAGACCCAGTACTTC
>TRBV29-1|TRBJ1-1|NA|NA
CSVVASNTEAFF
TGCAGCGTTGTCGCCTCTAACACTGAAGCTTTCTTT
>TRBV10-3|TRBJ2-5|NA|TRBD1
CAIMGNPGQGREETQYF
TGTGCCATCATGGGAAATCCGGGACAGGGTAGGGAGGAGACCCAGTACTTC
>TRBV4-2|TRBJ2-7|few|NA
CASSPNRDTHEQYF
TGTGCCAGCAGCCCAAACCGGGACACCCACGAGCAGTACTTC
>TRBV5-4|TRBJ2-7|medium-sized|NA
CASSPQQAPGEQYF
TGTGCCAGCAGCCCCCAGCAGGCCCCGGGCGAGCAGTACTTC
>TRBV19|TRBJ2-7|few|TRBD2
CASGISGSVNEQYF
TGTGCCAGTGGGATTAGCGGGAGCGTGAACGAGCAGTACTTC
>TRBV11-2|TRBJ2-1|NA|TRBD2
CASSWTSGNEQFF
TGTGCCAGCAGCTGGACTAGCGGCAATGAGCAGTTCTTC
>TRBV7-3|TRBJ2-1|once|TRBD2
CASSPNSGRQNNEQFF
TGTGCCAGCAGCCCCAATAGCGGGAGGCAAAACAATGAGCAGTTCTTC